These 20 T cell receptor beta chains originate from one sample sequenced in a study of T-cell memory formation after mild COVID-19. TCRdb ran MiXCR on the 5' RACE reads and lists one entry per CDR3 protein. The table has roughly 200,000 distinct CDR3 sequences, approximately 20% seen once; the top ten hold 2.4%. The sequenced sample consisted of PBMCs or a T cell subset sorted from them (not recorded which). These receptors were collected from an adult woman who had mild COVID-19 (a few samples of this study predate the infection). Cell type and time point are not known.

This clonotype was picked up a small number of times. Here the CDR3 reads CASSLVGDSYNEQFF. In nucleotides, the CDR3 is TGTGCCAGCAGCTTAGTGGGGGACTCCTACAATGAGCAGTTCTTC. V is TRBV7-6 and J is TRBJ2-1; D may be TRBD1 or TRBD2 (5 bases each). Germline values: CDR1 SGHVS, CDR2 FNYEAQ. This CDR3 spans 15 amino acids. V dropped 1 base and J dropped 0 bases, with 7 bases sitting between them.

This clonotype was detected ten times or more. The chain couples TRBV7-2 to TRBJ2-5; 11 bases fit TRBD2. CDR1 SGHTA and CDR2 FQGNSA come from the germline V gene. CDR3 length equals 15 residues. V dropped 4 bases and J dropped 5; count of bases not matched to a gene: 6. The CDR3 sequence is CASSSSSGRLETQYF. In DNA form, the CDR3 reads TGTGCCAGCAGCTCCTCTAGCGGGAGGCTTGAGACCCAGTACTTC.

This clonotype was counted a few times. This chain uses TRBV7-9 with TRBJ2-1; 8 nucleotides agree with TRBD2. With 4 bases clipped from V and 3 bases from J, the junction kept 2 bases outside the gene matches. Germline values: CDR1 SEHNR, CDR2 FQNEAQ (reference sequence). This CDR3 is 14 amino acids long. DNA for the CDR3: TGTGCCAGCAGCTCGAGCGGGAGCTACAATGAGCAGTTCTTC. It encodes CASSSSGSYNEQFF.

This clonotype came up many times. The chain uses TRBV5-5 and TRBJ1-2, with no clear D. Germline CDR1 is SGHKS and CDR2 is YYEKEE (reference sequence). Trimming took off 2 bases at V and 4 bases at J, with 9 bases between the two ends. The CDR3 runs 13 residues. In DNA form, the CDR3 reads TGTGCCAGCAGCTTTCCGGGAGGCTATGGCTACACCTTC. Its translation: CASSFPGGYGYTF.

This clonotype has more than one count but fewer than ten. The chain is built from TRBV10-3 and TRBJ2-1; TRBD2 matches at 9 bases. The CDR3 has 13 amino acids. V dropped 10 bases and J dropped 10; count of bases not matched to a gene: 11. Germline V gene lookup returns CDR1 ENHRY and CDR2 SYGVKD. CDR3 nucleotide sequence: TGTGCCACCACGGGGCGGGAGGGTCAGGAGCAGTTCTTC. Its protein product is CATTGREGQEQFF.

This sequence joins TRBV18 and TRBJ2-1, with D unresolved. Germline V gene sequence: CDR1 KGHSH, CDR2 LQKENI. With 1 base removed from V and 5 bases from J, the gap between germline ends came to 15 bases. CDR3 size: 16 residues. Here the CDR3 DNA reads TGTGCCAGCTCACCACGGCCGACGGTGAGCGACAATGAGCAGTTCTTC. Its translation: CASSPRPTVSDNEQFF. The full variable domain, rest sourced from reference TRBV18 and TRBJ2-1, is NAGVMQNPRHLVRRRGQEARLRCSPMKGHSHVYWYRQLPEEGLKFMVYLQKENIIDESGMPKERFSAEFPKEGPSILRIQQVVRGDSAAYFCASSPRPTVSDNEQFFGPGTRLTVL.

The chain recombines TRBV12-3 or TRBV12-4 with TRBJ1-1; TRBD1 matches 7 bases. V gave up 4 bases and J gave up 3 bases; unmatched junction bases: 11. This CDR3 region has 16 residues. This CDR3 is CASSSTGMGADTEAFF. The CDR3 region has the DNA TGTGCCAGCAGTTCGACAGGGATGGGAGCGGACACTGAAGCTTTCTTT.

The chain couples TRBV5-1 to TRBJ1-6; D may be TRBD1 (5 bases). The V and J ends lost 0 bases and 9 bases respectively, with 10 bases between them. This CDR3 has 14 residues. CDR1 SGHRS and CDR2 YFSETQ come from the germline V gene. Written as DNA, the CDR3 is TGCGCCAGCAGCTTGGTAGGGGATACTTCACCCCTCCACTTT. Protein product: CASSLVGDTSPLHF.

The genes are TRBV29-1 and TRBJ2-7; 7 positions match TRBD1. The CDR3 covers 13 residues. CDR1 is SQVTM and CDR2 is ANQGSEA in the germline V gene. V shed 8 bases and J 7 bases; nucleotides not matched to a gene: 14. The CDR3 sequence: CSTTGATRGEQYF. The CDR3 coding sequence is TGCAGCACAACAGGGGCGACTCGGGGAGAGCAGTACTTC.

The gene calls are TRBV2 and TRBJ2-1; TRBD1 agrees at 10 bases. Per germline, CDR1 SNHLY and CDR2 FYNNEI. The CDR3 has 15 residues. J was trimmed by 2 bases and V by 8 bases; bases with no gene match: 6. The CDR3 DNA is TGTGCCAGCCGTCGGGACAGGGGCGCCTACAATGAGCAGTTCTTC. It yields the protein CASRRDRGAYNEQFF.

In this sample, this clonotype turned up a few times. This chain joins TRBV28 and TRBJ2-7; 8 nucleotides agree with TRBD1. This CDR3 contains 15 residues. V was clipped by 2 bases and J by 1 base; unmatched bases: 4. Germline V gives CDR1 MDHEN, CDR2 SYDVKM. The CDR3, as DNA: TGTGCCAGCAGTTTAGCCGGGACAGGTTCCTACGAGCAGTACTTC. Protein: CASSLAGTGSYEQYF.

CDR3 DNA sequence: TGTGCCAGCAGTTTCGGGACGGATACCGGGGAGCTGTTTTTT. This encodes CASSFGTDTGELFF. The rearrangement joins TRBV12-3 or TRBV12-4 to TRBJ2-2, with D tentatively TRBD1 or TRBD2 (5 bases each). V was pared by 3 bases and J by 5 bases, with 10 bases between. The CDR3 sequence is 14 residues long.

This clonotype occurred many times. The chain employs TRBV6-2 or TRBV6-3 and TRBJ2-1, with TRBD1 as a possible D gene (6 bases). With 5 bases removed from V and 7 bases from J, the gap between germline ends came to 15 bases. Germline CDR1 MNHEY, CDR2 SVGEGT. The CDR3 covers 14 residues. The CDR3 region has the DNA TGTGCCAGCAGTGCAGGGGAACTTCTTAATGAGCAGTTCTTC. Protein sequence: CASSAGELLNEQFF.

The chain uses TRBV7-2 and TRBJ2-1; D tentatively fits TRBD1 or TRBD2 (5 bases each). The CDR3 spans 14 residues. Germline-derived CDR1 and CDR2 are SGHTA and FQGNSA. V was clipped by 3 bases and J by 2 bases, with 8 bases between them. The DNA of the CDR3 is TGTGCCAGCAGCTTCAGGGAGCCCTACAATGAGCAGTTCTTC. Its protein product is CASSFREPYNEQFF.

V gene TRBV7-9 combines with J gene TRBJ1-5; D is unclear. Germline CDR1 is SEHNR and CDR2 is FQNEAQ (reference sequence). The ends were cut back, 3 bases at V and 8 bases at J, with 8 bases in the middle. The CDR3 is made up of 12 amino acids. This CDR3 is CASSFSWEPQHF. CDR3 nucleotide sequence: TGTGCCAGCAGCTTTAGCTGGGAGCCCCAGCATTTT. Drawing the rest from reference TRBV7-9 and TRBJ1-5, the complete variable domain is DTGVSQNPRHKITKRGQNVTFRCDPISEHNRLYWYRQTLGQGPEFLTYFQNEAQLEKSRLLSDRFSAERPKGSFSTLEIQRTEQGDSAMYLCASSFSWEPQHFGDGTRLSIL.

The chain has TRBV5-1 and TRBJ1-1; TRBD1 is a possible D gene (6 bases). Trimming pared 4 bases from V and 6 bases from J, leaving 10 bases between. Per the germline V gene, CDR1 is SGHRS and CDR2 is YFSETQ. There are 12 residues in the CDR3. Here the CDR3 DNA reads TGCGCCAGCAGCCTACAGGGTCCTGAAGCTTTCTTT. This codes for CASSLQGPEAFF.

The V gene is TRBV15, the J gene TRBJ2-5; TRBD2 matches at 11 bases. Germline V gene lookup returns CDR1 LNHNV and CDR2 YYDKDF (reference sequence). The CDR3 length is 16 residues. Losses at the gene ends were 2 bases for V and 5 bases for J; bases not matched to a gene: 7. The CDR3: CATSRRGSGRGETQYF. DNA for the CDR3: TGTGCCACCAGCAGACGGGGTAGCGGGAGGGGTGAGACCCAGTACTTC.

The chain couples TRBV3-1 to TRBJ1-6; D gene uncertain. Germline V gene lookup returns CDR1 LGHDT and CDR2 YNNKEL (reference sequence). The CDR3 has 11 residues. Deletions cut 8 bases from V and 13 bases from J, with 12 bases between. This CDR3 is CASPRGRPLHF. In DNA form, the CDR3 reads TGTGCCAGCCCACGCGGGAGGCCCCTCCACTTT.

The chain uses TRBV10-3 and TRBJ2-2, with D perhaps TRBD1 (5 bases). In germline, CDR1 is ENHRY, CDR2 SYGVKD. CDR3 size: 13 residues. Trimming pared 2 bases from V and 4 bases from J, leaving 5 bases between. CDR3 sequence (DNA): TGTGCCATCAGTGAGAGGGGCACCGGGGAGCTGTTTTTT. Amino acids: CAISERGTGELFF.

To note about this clonotype: A junction boundary mismatches the germline segment, possibly from a read error. The chain joins TRBV5-5 to TRBJ1-5, with TRBD1 identical over 12 bases. The CDR3 has 15 amino acids. Germline V gene data show CDR1 as SGHKS and CDR2 as YYEKEE (reference sequence). The CDR3, as DNA: TGTGCCAGCAGCGGCGGGACAGGGGGCACCCAGCCACAGCATTTT. Translation: CASSGGTGGTQPQHF.